The present TCR beta chain was sequenced within a study of memory CD4+ T cells and cytomegalovirus serostatus. Findings and limits, study-wide: CD4+ memory repertoires contained about 40% of the roughly 150 reported CMV TCRbeta sequences.

From germline, CDR1 is SGHDT and CDR2 YYEEEE. The CDR3 contains 16 residues. The V end lost 2 bases, the J end lost 0 bases, and 13 bases lay between the germline ends. The sort gate was single viable CD3+CD4+CD8-CD45RO+ cells for memory CD4+ T cells. Serum IgG to CMV pp150, pp28, p38 and p52 defined serostatus. CD4+ T cells were isolated by positive magnetic selection. A word on this clone: Its antigen is undetermined.

Original analysis: Out-of-frame sequences were removed, leaving around 2,000,000 distinct TCRbeta sequences. Produced via immunoSEQ multiplex PCR; TCRdb's table is partial and in-frame only. The V and J calls and clone size come from that table; D and trimming were worked out from the DNA. This sample has 45,000 to 60,000 clones, with about 80% found just once. The sequenced sample consisted of memory CD4+ T cells from blood. The source is an adult in good health and CMV-seropositive. This chain joins TRBV5-6 and TRBJ2-3; D might be TRBD1 (5 bases). CDR3 sequence: CASSFSVRASTDTQYF. CDR3 nucleotide sequence: TGTGCCAGCAGCTTTTCGGTCAGGGCTAGCACAGATACGCAGTATTTT.